The rows below give T cell receptor delta chains drawn from one sample of a study of Vδ1+ human thymocytes. TCRdb reprocessed the multiplex PCR reads through CATT. The data hold 80,000 or so delta-chain clones, with more than 30% observed a single time. Sequencing input: Vdelta1+ gamma-delta thymocytes from the thymus. Receptor source: a boy in the first two years of life who had congenital heart surgery. CDR3s include the opening cysteine and the closing phenylalanine or tryptophan. The order of the fields is D gene, clone size, V gene, J gene, CDR3 protein, CDR3 DNA. The D gene is left open where the match is weak. Some rows mark clone size as missing; the rest say once, few, many or name a class of expanded clone.

>-|few|TRDV1|TRDJ1
CALGETPSYVVFWGSRDKLIF
TGTGCTCTTGGGGAGACACCTTCCTACGTAGTATTCTGGGGGAGTCGCGATAAACTCATCTTT
>-|-|TRDV1|TRDJ1
CALGEPSGVYTDKLIF
TGTGCTCTTGGGGAACCTTCCGGGGTGTACACCGATAAACTCATCTTT
>-|-|TRDV1|TRDJ1
CALGERGPGSADKLIF
TGTGCTCTTGGGGAACGGGGTCCGGGGAGTGCCGATAAACTCATCTTT
>TRDD3|-|TRDV1|TRDJ1
CALGELGLNLGGGPYTDKLIF
TGTGCTCTTGGGGAACTAGGCCTAAACCTGGGGGGTGGGCCGTACACCGATAAACTCATCTTT
>-|-|TRDV1|TRDJ1
CALGELFLSPAPRLYTDKLIF
TGTGCTCTTGGGGAACTTTTCCTCTCCCCTGCCCCTAGGCTGTACACCGATAAACTCATCTTT
>-|few|TRDV1|TRDJ1
CALGDSIPKQPDLRYTDKLIF
TGTGCTCTTGGGGACTCAATTCCTAAGCAGCCCGATTTGCGGTACACCGATAAACTCATCTTT
>TRDD3|-|TRDV1|TRDJ1
CALVRGAFGGYARRTDKLIF
TGTGCTCTTGTTCGAGGAGCCTTTGGGGGATACGCTCGTAGGACCGATAAACTCATCTTT
>TRDD3|-|TRDV1|TRDJ1
CALGELCRLTGGFSYTDKLIF
TGTGCTCTTGGGGAATTGTGTCGTCTTACTGGGGGATTCTCGTACACCGATAAACTCATCTTT
>TRDD3|-|TRDV1|TRDJ1
CALGEHRPLELGDRSTDKLIF
TGTGCTCTTGGGGAACACCGACCCCTAGAACTGGGGGATAGGAGCACCGATAAACTCATCTTT
>-|-|TRDV2|TRDJ1
CARGKIRYTDKLIF
TGTGCCCGGGGGAAGATCCGGTACACCGATAAACTCATCTTT
>TRDD3|few|TRDV1|TRDJ1
CALGGPRVLGDGITDKLIF
TGTGCTCTTGGGGGCCCACGTGTACTGGGGGATGGTATAACCGATAAACTCATCTTT
>TRDD3|-|TRDV1|TRDJ1
CALGGPLRGVLGDYTDKLIF
TGTGCTCTTGGGGGCCCATTACGAGGCGTACTGGGGGATTATACCGATAAACTCATCTTT
>TRDD2|-|TRDV1|TRDJ1
CALGKPAFLPLGPRADKLIF
TGTGCTCTTGGGAAACCCGCCTTCCTACCCTTGGGGCCGAGGGCCGATAAACTCATCTTT
>TRDD3|few|TRDV1|TRDJ1
CALGGTGGYLAADKLIF
TGTGCTCTTGGGGGCACTGGGGGATACCTTGCGGCCGATAAACTCATCTTT
>TRDD3|-|TRDV1|TRDJ1
CALGERAYWGIRGTDKLIF
TGTGCTCTTGGGGAACGAGCCTACTGGGGGATACGGGGCACCGATAAACTCATCTTT
>-|-|TRDV1|TRDJ1
CALGDSPFLPPLKLIF
TGTGCTCTTGGGGATTCCCCTTTCCTTCCGCCTCTTAAACTCATCTTT
>TRDD3|-|TRDV2|TRDJ1
CACEGSRRAGDYWGDTPTDKLIF
TGTGCCTGTGAGGGTTCCCGTCGGGCCGGCGATTACTGGGGGGATACCCCCACCGATAAACTCATCTTT
>-|-|TRDV2|TRDJ1
CATVLTVLGALEYTDKLIF
TGTGCCACCGTCTTAACGGTACTAGGGGCCTTAGAGTACACCGATAAACTCATCTTT
>TRDD3|-|TRDV1|TRDJ1
CALGNLPRGRGLGDGRPDKLIF
TGTGCTCTTGGGAACCTACCAAGGGGCCGGGGCCTGGGGGATGGACGCCCCGATAAACTCATCTTT
>-|few|TRDV1|TRDJ1
CALGELLAPVGLNTDKLIF
TGTGCTCTTGGGGAACTTTTGGCGCCTGTGGGCCTAAACACCGATAAACTCATCTTT
>-|few|TRDV1|TRDJ1
CALGSPTETSYTDKLIF
TGTGCTCTTGGGTCCCCTACGGAGACTTCGTACACCGATAAACTCATCTTT
>TRDD3|-|TRDV1|TRDJ1
CALGERRGIRSSETDKLIF
TGTGCTCTTGGGGAGAGGAGGGGGATACGCTCCTCAGAAACCGATAAACTCATCTTT
>TRDD3|-|TRDV1|TRDJ1
CALGEMRIWGIKGQLIF
TGTGCTCTTGGGGAAATGAGGATCTGGGGGATAAAGGGCCAACTCATCTTT
>-|-|TRDV1|TRDJ1
CALGERGDLFPPVLRMDKLIF
TGTGCTCTTGGGGAACGCGGTGATCTTTTCCCACCAGTACTGAGGATGGATAAACTCATCTTT
>TRDD3|-|TRDV1|TRDJ1
CALGEPWPSEYWGSNTDKLIF
TGTGCTCTTGGGGAACCGTGGCCTTCCGAGTACTGGGGGTCAAACACCGATAAACTCATCTTT
>TRDD3|few|TRDV2|TRDJ1
CACGTGGKYADKLIF
TGTGCCTGTGGTACTGGGGGAAAATACGCCGATAAACTCATCTTT
>-|-|TRDV1|TRDJ1
CALGANPFLRRDTTGFNKLIF
TGTGCTCTTGGGGCCAATCCCTTCCTACGGAGGGATACGACGGGTTTCAACAAACTCATCTTT
>TRDD3|few|TRDV1|TRDJ1
CALGEVPWGIPPGKLIF
TGTGCTCTTGGGGAAGTCCCATGGGGGATACCCCCTGGAAAACTCATCTTT
>-|few|TRDV1|TRDJ1
CALGEPHPLTGPDKLIF
TGTGCTCTTGGGGAACCCCATCCACTTACGGGGCCCGATAAACTCATCTTT
>-|-|TRDV1|TRDJ1
CALGELGGPSPTDKLIF
TGTGCTCTTGGGGAACTGGGGGGGCCTTCTCCCACCGATAAACTCATCTTT
>TRDD3|-|TRDV1|TRDJ1
CALGDTAGGGWTGGWGKLIF
TGTGCTCTTGGGGATACTGCCGGCGGAGGCTGGACTGGGGGATGGGGTAAACTCATCTTT
>-|-|TRDV1|TRDJ1
CALPPRRDAPRDKLIF
TGTGCTCTTCCCCCTCGGAGGGATGCGCCGCGGGATAAACTCATCTTT
>TRDD3|few|TRDV1|TRDJ1
CALGELDTGGTWGILRYTDKLIF
TGTGCTCTTGGGGAACTTGACACGGGGGGGACCTGGGGGATACTAAGGTACACCGATAAACTCATCTTT
>TRDD3|-|TRDV1|TRDJ1
CALGPNGLTGGQGAYTDKLIF
TGTGCTCTTGGGCCCAACGGTCTTACTGGGGGACAAGGGGCCTACACCGATAAACTCATCTTT
>TRDD2|-|TRDV1|TRDJ1
CALGDQFLPLTF
TGTGCTCTTGGGGATCAATTCCTACCCCTGACCTTT
>-|-|TRDV1|TRDJ1
CALGELKFGDLKLIF
TGTGCTCTTGGGGAACTAAAGTTCGGGGACCTTAAACTCATCTTT
>TRDD3|-|TRDV1|TRDJ1
CALGAFRVLYWGIPHKLIF
TGTGCTCTTGGGGCATTCCGGGTTTTGTACTGGGGGATACCCCATAAACTCATCTTT
>-|-|TRDV1|TRDJ1
CALGEATYRGVLYTDKLIF
TGTGCTCTTGGGGAAGCTACGTACCGGGGGGTTTTGTACACCGATAAACTCATCTTT
>TRDD3|-|TRDV1|TRDJ1
CALGVPTRIRKPCADKLIF
TGTGCTCTTGGGGTGCCTACAAGGATACGCAAGCCCTGCGCCGATAAACTCATCTTT
>-|-|TRDV1|TRDJ1
CALGEGTGRGTDKLIF
TGTGCTCTTGGGGAGGGAACCGGACGAGGGACCGATAAACTCATCTTT
>-|-|TRDV2|TRDJ1
CASRGSDKLIF
TGTGCCTCCAGGGGAAGCGATAAACTCATCTTT